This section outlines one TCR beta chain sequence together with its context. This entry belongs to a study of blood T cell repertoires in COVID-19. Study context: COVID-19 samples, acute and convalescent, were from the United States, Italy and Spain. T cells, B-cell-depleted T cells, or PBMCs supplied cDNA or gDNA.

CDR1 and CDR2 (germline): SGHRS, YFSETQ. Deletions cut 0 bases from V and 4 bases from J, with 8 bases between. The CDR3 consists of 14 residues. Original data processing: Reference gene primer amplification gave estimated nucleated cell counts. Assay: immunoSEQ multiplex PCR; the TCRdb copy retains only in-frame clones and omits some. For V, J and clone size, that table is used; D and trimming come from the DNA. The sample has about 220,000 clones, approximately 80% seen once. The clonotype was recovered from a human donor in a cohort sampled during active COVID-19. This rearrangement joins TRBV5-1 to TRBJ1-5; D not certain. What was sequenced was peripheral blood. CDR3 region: CASSLGGRNQPQHF. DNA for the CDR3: TGCGCCAGCAGCTTGGGCGGGAGAAATCAGCCCCAGCATTTT.